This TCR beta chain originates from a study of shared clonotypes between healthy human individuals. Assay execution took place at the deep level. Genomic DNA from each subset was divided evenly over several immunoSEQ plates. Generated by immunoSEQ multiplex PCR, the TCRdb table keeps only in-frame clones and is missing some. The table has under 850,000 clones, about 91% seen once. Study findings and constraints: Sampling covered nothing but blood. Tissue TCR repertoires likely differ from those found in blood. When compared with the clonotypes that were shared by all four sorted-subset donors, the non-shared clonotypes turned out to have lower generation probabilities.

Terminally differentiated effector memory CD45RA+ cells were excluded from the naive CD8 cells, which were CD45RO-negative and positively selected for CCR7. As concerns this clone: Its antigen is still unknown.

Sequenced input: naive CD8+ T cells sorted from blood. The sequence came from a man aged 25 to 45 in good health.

The DNA for the CDR3 is TGTGCCAGCAGCTTGGAGGGTCGAGGGTACAATGAGCAGTTCTTC. Translated, it gives CASSLEGRGYNEQFF. The chain combines TRBV5-5 with TRBJ2-1; D might be TRBD2 (5 bases). This CDR3 has 15 residues. The ends were cut back, 0 bases at V and 4 bases at J, with 11 bases in the middle. Germline V gene data show CDR1 as SGHKS and CDR2 as YYEKEE (reference sequence).